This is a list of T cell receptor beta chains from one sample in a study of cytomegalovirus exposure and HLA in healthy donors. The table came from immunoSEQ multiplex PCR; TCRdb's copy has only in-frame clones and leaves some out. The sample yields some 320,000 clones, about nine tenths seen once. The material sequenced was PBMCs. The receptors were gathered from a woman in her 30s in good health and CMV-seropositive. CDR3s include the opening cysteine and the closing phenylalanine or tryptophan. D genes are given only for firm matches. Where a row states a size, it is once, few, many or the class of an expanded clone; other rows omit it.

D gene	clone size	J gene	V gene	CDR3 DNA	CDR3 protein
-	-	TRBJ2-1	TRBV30	TGTGCCTGGAGCGACCAGTATGAGCAGTTCTTC	CAWSDQYEQFF
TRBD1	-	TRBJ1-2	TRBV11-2	TGTGCCAGCAGCGTTGGACAGGGCAGAGGCGGCTACACCTTC	CASSVGQGRGGYTF
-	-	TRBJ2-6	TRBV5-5	TGTGCCAGCAGCTTGGATCACTCTGGGGCCAACGTCCTGACTTTC	CASSLDHSGANVLTF
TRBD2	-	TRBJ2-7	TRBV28	TGTGCCAGCGGGGCCGGGCTAGCGGGAGTCGGCGAGCAGTACTTC	CASGAGLAGVGEQYF
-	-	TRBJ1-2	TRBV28	TGTGCCAGCAGTCCACTCTTAGGGCAGGGGACTAACTATGGCTACACCTTC	CASSPLLGQGTNYGYTF
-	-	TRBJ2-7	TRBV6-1	TGTGCCAGCAGTGAAGGATCGCTTATTTCCTACGAGCAGTACTTC	CASSEGSLISYEQYF
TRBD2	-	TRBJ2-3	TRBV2	TGTGCCAGGCCGGGACTAGCGGGACTTAGCACAGATACGCAGTATTTT	CARPGLAGLSTDTQYF
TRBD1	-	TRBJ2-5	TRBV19	TGTGCCAGTAGTGCCACAGGGGGGGAGACCCAGTACTTC	CASSATGGETQYF
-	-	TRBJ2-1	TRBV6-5	TGTGCCAGCAGTTACGAGGGTCTGCACAATGAGCAGTTCTTC	CASSYEGLHNEQFF
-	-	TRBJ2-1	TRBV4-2	TGTGCCAGCAGGCTCAACCGGGACTTCTCCTACAATGAGCAGTTCTTC	CASRLNRDFSYNEQFF
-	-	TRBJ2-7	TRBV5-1	TGCGCCAGCAGCTTGGAACAGCCTCACTACGAGCAGTACTTC	CASSLEQPHYEQYF
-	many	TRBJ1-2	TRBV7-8	TGTGCCAGCAGCTTAGCTCAGGGAGGCTATGGCTACACCTTC	CASSLAQGGYGYTF
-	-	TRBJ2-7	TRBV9	TGTGCCAGCAGCGTAGTCCCACAGGCATACGAGCAGTACTTC	CASSVVPQAYEQYF
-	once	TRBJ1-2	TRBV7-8	TGTGCCAGCAGCTTGGGCAGGGACTATGGCTACACCTTC	CASSLGRDYGYTF
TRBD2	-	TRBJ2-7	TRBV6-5	TGTGCCAGCAGTTACACGACTAGCAACGAGCAGTACTTC	CASSYTTSNEQYF
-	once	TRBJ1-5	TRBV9	TGTGCCAGCAGCCTTAGGAAGGCCTTCAATCAGCCCCAGCATTTT	CASSLRKAFNQPQHF
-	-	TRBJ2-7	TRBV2	TGTGCCAGCAGTGGGGGTTGGACTTACGAGCAGTACTTC	CASSGGWTYEQYF
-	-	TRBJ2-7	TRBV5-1	TGCGCCAGCAGCTTGGCACCCGGTCTAGGTCTAAGCGAGCAGTACTTC	CASSLAPGLGLSEQYF
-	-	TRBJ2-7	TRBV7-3	TGTGCCAGCAGCCCCACCGGGACAACTTCCTACGAGCAGTACTTC	CASSPTGTTSYEQYF
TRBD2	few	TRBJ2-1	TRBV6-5	TGTGCCAGCAGTTACGTAGCGGGAGGGCCTCAGTTCTTC	CASSYVAGGPQFF
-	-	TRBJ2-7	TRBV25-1	TGTGCCAGCAGATCCTCGGTCGAGCAGTACTTC	CASRSSVEQYF
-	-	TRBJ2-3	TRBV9	TGTGCCAGCAGCGTAGCCAGCGCAGATACGCAGTATTTT	CASSVASADTQYF
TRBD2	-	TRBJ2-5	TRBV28	TGTGCCAGCAGCCCCGGGGGGGGTCAAGAGACCCAGTACTTC	CASSPGGGQETQYF
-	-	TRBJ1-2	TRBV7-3	TGTGCCAGCAGCTTCGGACAGAGACACTATGGCTACACCTTC	CASSFGQRHYGYTF
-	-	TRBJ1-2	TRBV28	TGTGCCAGCAGTCGGGGGGCCGTCTATGGCTACACCTTC	CASSRGAVYGYTF
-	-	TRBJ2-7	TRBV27	TGTGCCAGCAGCCCGACCCAGGGATTTCGGGGCGAGCAGTACTTC	CASSPTQGFRGEQYF
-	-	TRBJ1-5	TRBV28	TGTGCCGCTGATCAGCCCCAGCATTTT	CAADQPQHF
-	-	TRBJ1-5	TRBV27	TGTGCCAGCAGTTATAACCTCGATCAGCCCCAGCATTTT	CASSYNLDQPQHF
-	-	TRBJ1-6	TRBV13	TGTGCCAGCAGCTTAGCTAGGGAACTCTCCTATAATTCACCCCTCCACTTT	CASSLARELSYNSPLHF
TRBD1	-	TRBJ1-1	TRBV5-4	TGTGCCAGCAGCTTGGGCAGGGGGCTTATTGAAGCTTTCTTT	CASSLGRGLIEAFF
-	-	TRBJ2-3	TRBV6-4	TGTGCCAGCAGTGACTCGGGAGATACGCAGTATTTT	CASSDSGDTQYF
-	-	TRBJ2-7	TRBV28	TGTGCCACCGGGGACGGAGAATCCTACGAGCAGTACTTC	CATGDGESYEQYF
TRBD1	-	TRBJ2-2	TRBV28	TGTGCCAGCAGTTTGTGGGACAGGAACACCGGGGAGCTGTTTTTT	CASSLWDRNTGELFF
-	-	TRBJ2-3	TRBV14	TGTGCCAGCAGCCTCACTCAGGGAGATACGCAGTATTTT	CASSLTQGDTQYF
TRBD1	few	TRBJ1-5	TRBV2	TGTGCCAGCAGCCGGGACAGCCAGCCCCAGCATTTT	CASSRDSQPQHF
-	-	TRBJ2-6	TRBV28	TGTGCCAGCAGATCCGGGACCGCATTCTCTGGGGCCAACGTCCTGACTTTC	CASRSGTAFSGANVLTF
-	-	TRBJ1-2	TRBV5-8	TGTGCCAGCAGCTTTTTGGGGGGCGCCTATGGCTACACCTTC	CASSFLGGAYGYTF
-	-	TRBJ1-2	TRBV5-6	TGTGCCAGCAGCACGGACAGCCTGGTCTTAATTTATGGCTACACCTTC	CASSTDSLVLIYGYTF
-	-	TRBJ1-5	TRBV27	TGTGCCAGCAGTCTCGACCGGGGTTTTCAGCCCCAGCATTTT	CASSLDRGFQPQHF
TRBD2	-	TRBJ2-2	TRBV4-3	TGCGCCAGCAGCCAACGTGGGACTAGCGGGAGTTGGACCGGGGAGCTGTTTTTT	CASSQRGTSGSWTGELFF
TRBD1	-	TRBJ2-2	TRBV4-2	TGTGCCAGCAGCCAAGATTTAGAGGGGGCCGACGGGGAGCTGTTTTTT	CASSQDLEGADGELFF
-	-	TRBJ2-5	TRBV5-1	TGCGCCAGCAGCTTGGTGGTAGGAGGAGAGACCCAGTACTTC	CASSLVVGGETQYF
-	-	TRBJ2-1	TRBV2	TGTGCCAGCAGTGAAGTCAGGGGCGGCAGTGAGCAGTTCTTC	CASSEVRGGSEQFF
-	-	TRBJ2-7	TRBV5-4	TGTGCCAGCAGCTCGTCGACAGAATACTACGAGCAGTACTTC	CASSSSTEYYEQYF